Below are 18 T cell receptor beta chains sequenced from a single sample in a study of beta chain features in type 1 diabetes. General study findings and limits: Among all four CD4+ subsets, Type 1 diabetes patients had TCRB CDR3s that were moderately but significantly shorter.

No antigen is known for these receptors. TCRB transcripts that were expressed got sequenced, as all of the isolated RNA had been reverse transcribed. Generated by immunoSEQ multiplex PCR, the TCRdb table keeps only in-frame clones and is missing some. The sample records 250,000 to 300,000 clones, roughly 13% being singletons. The sequenced sample consisted of naive CD4+ T cells from blood. Source of these receptors: a man aged 30 to 39 with type 1 diabetes.

The rearrangement uses TRBV7-9 and TRBJ2-1; unclear D gene. Trimming pared 4 bases from V and 1 base from J, leaving 11 bases between. The CDR3 loop spans 15 amino acids. The germline V gene has CDR1 SEHNR and CDR2 FQNEAQ (reference sequence). CDR3 in amino acids: CASSSRGGSYNEQFF. The CDR3 DNA sequence: TGTGCCAGCAGCTCGCGAGGTGGATCCTACAATGAGCAGTTCTTC.

The chain is built from TRBV19 and TRBJ2-1; 7 positions agree with TRBD1. Germline V gene lookup returns CDR1 LNHDA and CDR2 SQIVND (reference sequence). J gave up 2 bases and V 3 bases, and 4 bases lay outside the gene matches. CDR3 size: 15 residues. The CDR3 sequence is CASSIPGQTYNEQFF. The DNA for the CDR3 is TGTGCCAGTAGTATCCCGGGACAGACCTACAATGAGCAGTTCTTC.

The genes are TRBV28 and TRBJ2-7, with D unresolved. Germline CDR1 MDHEN, CDR2 SYDVKM. The CDR3 totals 13 residues. Trimming pared 5 bases from V and 2 bases from J, leaving 10 bases between. The chain's CDR3 is CASSSPVPYEQYF. The CDR3 coding sequence is TGTGCCAGCAGTAGCCCGGTCCCCTACGAGCAGTACTTC. Drawing the rest from reference TRBV28 and TRBJ2-7, the complete variable domain is DVKVTQSSRYLVKRTGEKVFLECVQDMDHENMFWYRQDPGLGLRLIYFSYDVKMKEKGDIPEGYSVSREKKERFSLILESASTNQTSMYLCASSSPVPYEQYFGPGTRLTVT.

The chain employs TRBV29-1 and TRBJ1-1; possible D gene TRBD1, 6 bases. CDR1 and CDR2 (germline): SQVTM, ANQGSEA. V lost 0 bases and J 1 base, leaving 18 bases between the germline ends. The length of the CDR3 is 17 residues. CDR3 bases: TGCAGCGTTGAAGATCTTATTGGGGGCGAATGGAACACTGAAGCTTTCTTT. Translated, it gives CSVEDLIGGEWNTEAFF.

CDR3 nucleotide sequence: TGTGCCAGCAGTTTAGCCAGGGGCTACGAGCAGTACTTC. This sequence encodes CASSLARGYEQYF. The rearrangement joins TRBV27 to TRBJ2-7, with D possibly being TRBD1 (6 bases). V was pared by 2 bases and J by 3 bases, with 8 bases between. Germline V gene lookup returns CDR1 MNHEY and CDR2 SMNVEV (reference sequence). CDR3 size: 13 residues.

This CDR3 is CSVASRPDTEAFF. The CDR3 DNA is TGCAGCGTCGCCTCCAGGCCTGACACTGAAGCTTTCTTT. The V and J genes are TRBV29-1 and TRBJ1-1; D is undetermined. V shed 6 bases and J shed 3 bases, with 14 bases lying between them. The CDR3 has 13 residues. Germline V gene data show CDR1 as SQVTM and CDR2 as ANQGSEA.

The V call is TRBV10-3, the J call TRBJ2-7; 9 nucleotides match TRBD2. This CDR3 comprises 17 residues. Losses at the gene ends were 0 bases for V and 3 bases for J; bases not matched to a gene: 9. The V gene's germline CDR1 is ENHRY and CDR2 SYGVKD. CDR3 DNA: TGTGCCATCAGTGAGTCGAGTGTGGCGGGAGGGCACTACGAGCAGTACTTC. Translating it yields CAISESSVAGGHYEQYF.

This clone occurred a few times. The CDR3 spells CASSRRQGGGANVLTF. The CDR3 DNA reads as TGTGCCAGCAGTCGAAGACAGGGCGGCGGGGCCAACGTCCTGACTTTC. The chain is built from TRBV27 and TRBJ2-6; 7 bases are shared with TRBD1. CDR1 and CDR2 from the germline V gene are MNHEY and SMNVEV (reference sequence). The CDR3 is 16 residues long. Trimming removed 5 bases from V and 4 bases from J; junction bases left unmatched: 8.

This clone was counted only a few times. This sequence joins TRBV7-9 and TRBJ2-7; 8 bases agree with TRBD2. The CDR3 is 15 residues long. Germline V CDR1 and CDR2: SEHNR, FQNEAQ (reference sequence). The trim removed 1 base at V and 3 bases at J, leaving 5 bases unmatched. The CDR3 DNA sequence: TGTGCCAGCAGCTTAGTAGTAGCGGGGAACTACGAGCAGTACTTC. Translating it yields CASSLVVAGNYEQYF. The full variable domain, in which reference TRBV7-9 and TRBJ2-7 provide the parts outside the CDR3, is DTGVSQNPRHKITKRGQNVTFRCDPISEHNRLYWYRQTLGQGPEFLTYFQNEAQLEKSRLLSDRFSAERPKGSFSTLEIQRTEQGDSAMYLCASSLVVAGNYEQYFGPGTRLTVT.

This clone was seen only a few times. This chain connects TRBV5-4 to TRBJ2-3, with TRBD1 identical over 8 bases. Germline CDR1 is SGHNT and CDR2 is YYREEE (reference sequence). The CDR3 totals 15 residues. The trim removed 6 bases at V and 4 bases at J, leaving 10 bases unmatched. In nucleotides, the CDR3 is TGTGCCAGCACTATCAGGACAGGGTGGGCAGATACGCAGTATTTT. Encoded protein: CASTIRTGWADTQYF.

The chain carries TRBV28 and TRBJ2-3; D is ambiguous. The germline V and J ends were trimmed by 2 bases and 2 bases, with 5 bases remaining between them. CDR3 size: 13 residues. Per germline, CDR1 MDHEN and CDR2 SYDVKM. The chain's CDR3 is CASSLLYTDTQYF. For the CDR3, the DNA is TGTGCCAGCAGTTTACTTTACACAGATACGCAGTATTTT.

The chain recombines TRBV27 with TRBJ1-2; a possible D gene is TRBD1 (5 bases). The CDR3 runs to 13 residues. Deletions cut 1 base from V and 8 bases from J, with 11 bases between. Germline V gene lookup returns CDR1 MNHEY and CDR2 SMNVEV (reference sequence). This CDR3 reads CASSLWGIGGYTF. CDR3 bases: TGTGCCAGCAGTTTATGGGGCATCGGAGGCTACACCTTC.

A few counts support this clone. The J gene is TRBJ2-2, the V gene TRBV4-1, with D tentatively TRBD1 (6 bases). From germline, CDR1 is MGHRA and CDR2 YSYEKL. CDR3 length: 16 amino acids. V was trimmed by 4 bases and J by 1 base, leaving 13 bases between them. CDR3 in DNA: TGCGCCAGCAGCCCTCTGTGGGACAAGAACACCGGGGAGCTGTTTTTT. Amino acids: CASSPLWDKNTGELFF.

The chain carries TRBV7-6 and TRBJ2-1; TRBD2 matches 11 bases. Germline CDR1 reads SGHVS; CDR2 reads FNYEAQ. The CDR3 runs 18 residues. The J segment lost 5 bases and the V segment lost 1 base, leaving 10 bases of the junction unmatched. CDR3 DNA sequence: TGTGCCAGCAGCTTAGGGCCATCTGGGACTAGCGGAGACAATGAGCAGTTCTTC. Translation gives CASSLGPSGTSGDNEQFF.

The V call is TRBV7-8, the J call TRBJ2-1, with 11 bases that match TRBD2. Germline lookup yields CDR1 SGHVS and CDR2 FQNEAQ. V was clipped by 5 bases and J by 2 bases; unmatched bases: 2. The CDR3 is 15 amino acids. The CDR3 region is CASSTSGSAYNEQFF. The CDR3 coding sequence is TGTGCCAGCAGCACTAGCGGGAGTGCCTACAATGAGCAGTTCTTC. The full variable domain, with the rest looked up from reference TRBV7-8 and TRBJ2-1, is GAGVSQSPRYKVAKRGQDVALRCDPISGHVSLFWYQQALGQGPEFLTYFQNEAQLDKSGLPSDRFFAERPEGSVSTLKIQRTQQEDSAVYLCASSTSGSAYNEQFFGPGTRLTVL.

The rearrangement uses TRBV4-1 and TRBJ2-7; TRBD1 agrees at 7 bases. V was pared by 0 bases and J by 4 bases, with 18 bases of the junction left unmatched. CDR1 is MGHRA, CDR2 YSYEKL, per germline. The CDR3 contains 19 residues. The CDR3 DNA follows: TGCGCCAGCAGCCAAGACGCCGCAGCGACAGGGACGTGGTCATACGAGCAGTACTTC. Its translation is CASSQDAAATGTWSYEQYF.

The V call is TRBV4-2, the J call TRBJ2-7, with D perhaps matching TRBD2 (5 bases). V was cut by 4 bases and J by 5 bases, with 27 bases left in between. The CDR3 extends over 18 amino acids. Germline V gene sequence: CDR1 LGHNA, CDR2 YNFKEQ. CDR3: CASSPAVPPDGGWDEQYF. CDR3 coding DNA: TGTGCCAGCAGCCCAGCCGTGCCACCGGACGGCGGGTGGGACGAGCAGTACTTC.

The chain has TRBV18 and TRBJ2-3; D gene ambiguous. V shed 6 bases and J shed 2 bases, with 12 bases lying between them. The length of the CDR3 is 14 residues. Germline CDR1 KGHSH, CDR2 LQKENI. The CDR3 is CASSLAQYTDTQYF. The CDR3 DNA follows: TGTGCCAGCTCCCTGGCTCAGTACACAGATACGCAGTATTTT.